Listed below are T cell receptor beta chains from one sample, sequenced in a study of PD-1 blockade in mismatch repair-deficient tumors. Clones were sequenced by immunoSEQ multiplex PCR, and TCRdb holds only the in-frame ones, with some missing. The table includes about 22,000 clones, 84% detected once. Here the sequenced sample was peripheral blood, taken 2 weeks after starting pembrolizumab. These receptors all come from an adult with mismatch repair-deficient cancer. CDR3s include the opening cysteine and the closing phenylalanine or tryptophan. The order of the fields is J gene, D gene, clone size, V gene, CDR3 DNA, CDR3 protein. D genes are given only for firm matches. A clone size is listed for some rows: how often the clone was seen (once, few, many), or a class if it is expanded.

J gene: TRBJ1-5; D gene: .; clone size: .; V gene: TRBV4-3; CDR3 DNA: TGCGCCAGCAGCCAAGACTGGGGATGGGGTCAGCCCCAGCATTTT; CDR3 protein: CASSQDWGWGQPQHF
J gene: TRBJ2-7; D gene: TRBD2; clone size: .; V gene: TRBV6-5; CDR3 DNA: TGTGCCAGCAGTTACTCAACTAGCGGGTCCTACGAGCAGTACTTC; CDR3 protein: CASSYSTSGSYEQYF
J gene: TRBJ1-2; D gene: TRBD1; clone size: .; V gene: TRBV30; CDR3 DNA: TGTGCCTGGCCCGGGACAGGGGTTGATGGCTACACCTTC; CDR3 protein: CAWPGTGVDGYTF
J gene: TRBJ2-3; D gene: .; clone size: .; V gene: TRBV27; CDR3 DNA: TGTGCCAGCAGCACTAGAAATACGCAGTATTTT; CDR3 protein: CASSTRNTQYF
J gene: TRBJ2-7; D gene: TRBD2; clone size: .; V gene: TRBV14; CDR3 DNA: TGTGCCAGCAGCCAAGGGATTACTAGCGGGAGGTGGTCGGGCGAGCAGTACTTC; CDR3 protein: CASSQGITSGRWSGEQYF
J gene: TRBJ2-3; D gene: TRBD2; clone size: .; V gene: TRBV28; CDR3 DNA: TGTGCCAGCAGTTTACCTACTCTGGGACTAGCGGGTGCCCCTAGCACAGATACGCAGTATTTT; CDR3 protein: CASSLPTLGLAGAPSTDTQYF
J gene: TRBJ2-2; D gene: .; clone size: .; V gene: TRBV2; CDR3 DNA: TGTGCCAGCAGCGGGGGGACATCGAACACCGGGGAGCTGTTTTTT; CDR3 protein: CASSGGTSNTGELFF
J gene: TRBJ2-7; D gene: .; clone size: once; V gene: TRBV21-1; CDR3 DNA: TGTGCCAGCAGCAAATTTCCCCCGTGCTACGAGCAGTACTTC; CDR3 protein: CASSKFPPCYEQYF
J gene: TRBJ2-3; D gene: TRBD2; clone size: .; V gene: TRBV10-1; CDR3 DNA: TGCGCCAGCCAAAATAGCGGGAAAGACACAGATACGCAGTATTTT; CDR3 protein: CASQNSGKDTDTQYF
J gene: TRBJ2-2; D gene: .; clone size: .; V gene: TRBV5-1; CDR3 DNA: TGCGCCAGCAGCTTTCGACTGAACACCGGGGAGCTGTTTTTT; CDR3 protein: CASSFRLNTGELFF
J gene: TRBJ2-1; D gene: TRBD2; clone size: .; V gene: TRBV14; CDR3 DNA: TGTGCCAGCAGCCACCCGACTAGCGGGAGGGCCTATGAGCAGTTCTTC; CDR3 protein: CASSHPTSGRAYEQFF
J gene: TRBJ2-6; D gene: .; clone size: .; V gene: TRBV15; CDR3 DNA: TGTGCCACCAGCAGAGAACACTCTGGGGCCAACGTCCTGACTTTC; CDR3 protein: CATSREHSGANVLTF
J gene: TRBJ1-2; D gene: TRBD1; clone size: .; V gene: TRBV18; CDR3 DNA: TGTGCCAGCTCGCCCGGACAGGGAGGCTACACCTTC; CDR3 protein: CASSPGQGGYTF
J gene: TRBJ2-7; D gene: .; clone size: .; V gene: TRBV6-1; CDR3 DNA: TGTGCCAGCACGGGACGGATTCTATCCTACGAGCAGTACTTC; CDR3 protein: CASTGRILSYEQYF
J gene: TRBJ2-1; D gene: TRBD2; clone size: .; V gene: TRBV18; CDR3 DNA: TGTGCCAGCTCACCACCGTATTCGGGAGGTCAAGAGCAGTTCTTC; CDR3 protein: CASSPPYSGGQEQFF
J gene: TRBJ2-2; D gene: .; clone size: once; V gene: TRBV27; CDR3 DNA: TGTGCCAGCACCCAAACTATGGCCGGGGAGCTGTTTTTT; CDR3 protein: CASTQTMAGELFF
J gene: TRBJ1-1; D gene: .; clone size: .; V gene: TRBV27; CDR3 DNA: TGTGCCAGCAGCCGGGACGGGAACAAGGAAGCTTTCTTT; CDR3 protein: CASSRDGNKEAFF
J gene: TRBJ1-1; D gene: TRBD1; clone size: .; V gene: TRBV4-3; CDR3 DNA: TGCGCCAGCAGCACCCAACACGGGACAGGGGCGGTTGCTTTCTTT; CDR3 protein: CASSTQHGTGAVAFF
J gene: TRBJ2-6; D gene: .; clone size: .; V gene: TRBV5-1; CDR3 DNA: TGCGCCAGCAGCCCTAACTCGGGTTCCTCTGGGGCCAACGTCCTGACTTTC; CDR3 protein: CASSPNSGSSGANVLTF
J gene: TRBJ2-3; D gene: .; clone size: .; V gene: TRBV5-6; CDR3 DNA: TGTGCCAGCAGCTTGGATCCTAGCGGCACAGATACGCAGTATTTT; CDR3 protein: CASSLDPSGTDTQYF
J gene: TRBJ2-7; D gene: .; clone size: .; V gene: TRBV11-2; CDR3 DNA: TGTGCCAGCAGCTCCAGGACCTCCTACGAGCAGTACTTC; CDR3 protein: CASSSRTSYEQYF
J gene: TRBJ2-2; D gene: TRBD1; clone size: .; V gene: TRBV11-3; CDR3 DNA: TGTGCCAGCAGCTGGACAGGGGCCGGGGAGCTGTTTTTT; CDR3 protein: CASSWTGAGELFF
J gene: TRBJ2-5; D gene: .; clone size: .; V gene: TRBV9; CDR3 DNA: TGTGCCAGCAGCGTAGTATCAGGCCACGGGGAGACCCAGTACTTC; CDR3 protein: CASSVVSGHGETQYF
J gene: TRBJ1-5; D gene: .; clone size: once; V gene: TRBV11-2; CDR3 DNA: TGTGCCAGCAGCTTAGTGACAGGAGGGATATATAGCAATCAGCCCCAGCATTTT; CDR3 protein: CASSLVTGGIYSNQPQHF
J gene: TRBJ2-7; D gene: .; clone size: medium-sized; V gene: TRBV10-2; CDR3 DNA: TGCGCCAGCAGTGAGTCCGGACTTATCTACGAGCAGTACTTC; CDR3 protein: CASSESGLIYEQYF
J gene: TRBJ2-5; D gene: .; clone size: .; V gene: TRBV6-1; CDR3 DNA: TGTGCCAGCAGTAGTGGAGGCATCGGAGAGACCCAGTACTTC; CDR3 protein: CASSSGGIGETQYF
J gene: TRBJ1-1; D gene: .; clone size: .; V gene: TRBV4-1; CDR3 DNA: TGCGCCAGCAGCCGATTCAGGAACACTGAAGCTTTCTTT; CDR3 protein: CASSRFRNTEAFF
J gene: TRBJ1-1; D gene: .; clone size: few; V gene: TRBV18; CDR3 DNA: TGTGCCAGCTCACCAGGGGGATCCATGAACACTGAAGCTTTCTTT; CDR3 protein: CASSPGGSMNTEAFF
J gene: TRBJ2-1; D gene: TRBD2; clone size: medium-sized; V gene: TRBV28; CDR3 DNA: TGTGCCAGCAGTCCCGGGGAACTAGCGGGAGTGTATGAGCAGTTCTTC; CDR3 protein: CASSPGELAGVYEQFF
J gene: TRBJ2-1; D gene: TRBD2; clone size: .; V gene: TRBV11-2; CDR3 DNA: TGTGCCAGCAGCTTAGGGCCGTGGGGGGGAGGATACAATGAGCAGTTCTTC; CDR3 protein: CASSLGPWGGGYNEQFF
J gene: TRBJ2-2; D gene: TRBD2; clone size: .; V gene: TRBV4-1; CDR3 DNA: TGCGCCAGCAGCCTGGGACTAGCGTCGAACACCGGGGAGCTGTTTTTT; CDR3 protein: CASSLGLASNTGELFF
J gene: TRBJ1-3; D gene: .; clone size: .; V gene: TRBV2; CDR3 DNA: TGTGCCAGCAGATATGTAGCAGGGATCTTTCGACGAAACACCATATATTTT; CDR3 protein: CASRYVAGIFRRNTIYF
J gene: TRBJ2-1; D gene: TRBD2; clone size: .; V gene: TRBV6-6; CDR3 DNA: TGTGCCAGCAGGCGGGAGGGGTCCTACAATGAGCAGTTCTTC; CDR3 protein: CASRREGSYNEQFF
J gene: TRBJ1-2; D gene: TRBD1; clone size: .; V gene: TRBV28; CDR3 DNA: TGTGCCAGCAGACCACAGGGGGCACCCTATGGCTACACCTTC; CDR3 protein: CASRPQGAPYGYTF
J gene: TRBJ2-7; D gene: .; clone size: .; V gene: TRBV11-2; CDR3 DNA: TGTGCCAGCAGCTTAGGCCCTACGACCAGGGTTCCCTACGAGCAGTACTTC; CDR3 protein: CASSLGPTTRVPYEQYF
J gene: TRBJ2-5; D gene: .; clone size: .; V gene: TRBV5-4; CDR3 DNA: TGTGCCAGCAGCTTCCGCGGGTTCCAAGAGACCCAGTACTTC; CDR3 protein: CASSFRGFQETQYF
J gene: TRBJ2-7; D gene: TRBD2; clone size: .; V gene: TRBV30; CDR3 DNA: TGTGCCTGGAGTGTAAATGGACTAGCGGGAGGGCTTCAAACCTACGAGCAGTACTTC; CDR3 protein: CAWSVNGLAGGLQTYEQYF
J gene: TRBJ2-3; D gene: .; clone size: .; V gene: TRBV6-1; CDR3 DNA: TGTGCCAGCAGTGAAGGAAGAGAGGCCACAGATACGCAGTATTTT; CDR3 protein: CASSEGREATDTQYF
J gene: TRBJ2-1; D gene: TRBD2; clone size: .; V gene: TRBV18; CDR3 DNA: TGTGCCAGCTCACCGACTAGCACCAATGAGCAGTTCTTC; CDR3 protein: CASSPTSTNEQFF
J gene: TRBJ1-5; D gene: .; clone size: .; V gene: TRBV28; CDR3 DNA: TGTGCCACCTCAGGGAGAGCGCAGCCCCAGCATTTT; CDR3 protein: CATSGRAQPQHF
J gene: TRBJ2-7; D gene: .; clone size: .; V gene: TRBV30; CDR3 DNA: TGTGCCTGGACCCGGGCAAGGCTCTACGAGCAGTACTTC; CDR3 protein: CAWTRARLYEQYF
J gene: TRBJ2-1; D gene: .; clone size: once; V gene: TRBV19; CDR3 DNA: TGTGCCAGTAGTATTGGTGGGAGGAACAATGAGCAGTTCTTC; CDR3 protein: CASSIGGRNNEQFF
J gene: TRBJ2-6; D gene: .; clone size: .; V gene: TRBV27; CDR3 DNA: TGTGCCAGCAGTAAAGTGGACTCTGGGGCCAACGTCCTGACTTTC; CDR3 protein: CASSKVDSGANVLTF
J gene: TRBJ1-1; D gene: .; clone size: .; V gene: TRBV20-1; CDR3 DNA: TGCAGTGCTAGGGTTGGGGGGGTAGCTTTCTTT; CDR3 protein: CSARVGGVAFF
J gene: TRBJ2-5; D gene: .; clone size: .; V gene: TRBV9; CDR3 DNA: TGTGCCAGCAGCGTAGAAGGTAGGGCAGGTGGACTTGGGACCCAGTACTTC; CDR3 protein: CASSVEGRAGGLGTQYF
J gene: TRBJ1-1; D gene: .; clone size: .; V gene: TRBV30; CDR3 DNA: TGTGCCTGGAGTCTGATGGGGAACACTGAAGCTTTCTTT; CDR3 protein: CAWSLMGNTEAFF
J gene: TRBJ2-3; D gene: .; clone size: few; V gene: TRBV6-1; CDR3 DNA: TGTGCCAGCAGTGGGGAGAGGGACACAGATACGCAGTATTTT; CDR3 protein: CASSGERDTDTQYF
J gene: TRBJ2-6; D gene: TRBD1; clone size: once; V gene: TRBV19; CDR3 DNA: TGTGCCAGTAGTATAGTGTCCAGGGGGAGCTCTGGGGCCAACGTCCTGACTTTC; CDR3 protein: CASSIVSRGSSGANVLTF
J gene: TRBJ2-7; D gene: TRBD2; clone size: .; V gene: TRBV19; CDR3 DNA: TGTGCCAGTAGTACTAGCGGGACCTACGAGCAGTACTTC; CDR3 protein: CASSTSGTYEQYF
J gene: TRBJ2-1; D gene: TRBD1; clone size: once; V gene: TRBV5-1; CDR3 DNA: TGCGCCAGCAGCTTGGACAGGGGTTCCTACAATGAGCAGTTCTTC; CDR3 protein: CASSLDRGSYNEQFF
J gene: TRBJ2-1; D gene: TRBD2; clone size: .; V gene: TRBV6-1; CDR3 DNA: TGTGCCAGCAGCCTTAGCGGGAGCTCCTACAATGAGCAGTTCTTC; CDR3 protein: CASSLSGSSYNEQFF
J gene: TRBJ2-3; D gene: .; clone size: once; V gene: TRBV11-2; CDR3 DNA: TGTGCCAGCAGCCCCACCGATTGGGCGGTCGGTAGCACAGATACGCAGTATTTT; CDR3 protein: CASSPTDWAVGSTDTQYF
J gene: TRBJ1-1; D gene: TRBD1; clone size: .; V gene: TRBV10-3; CDR3 DNA: TGTGCCATCAGTGACACGGGACAGGGCCGAAACAAAGCTTTCTTT; CDR3 protein: CAISDTGQGRNKAFF
J gene: TRBJ2-7; D gene: .; clone size: .; V gene: TRBV23-1; CDR3 DNA: TGCGCCAGCAGTCAAAACCCACCCCAATCCTACGAGCAGTACTTC; CDR3 protein: CASSQNPPQSYEQYF